This entry concerns a single TCR beta chain. Its target is unknown. Other nucleotide sequences from this sample produce the same CDR3. Trimming cost V 0 bases and J 5 bases, with 5 bases left between them. CDR1 is LGHDT and CDR2 is YNNKEL in the germline V gene (reference sequence). This CDR3 has 13 residues. These data originate in a study of T cell responses to AZD1222 COVID-19 vaccine. Study at large: Second-dose recipients at about 4 or about 12 weeks were treated as one pooled group.

The study's findings and limits: A rise in Spike-specific TCR breadth and depth followed two AZD1222 doses. Seropositive at baseline were only six AZD1222 recipients.

Produced via immunoSEQ multiplex PCR; TCRdb's table is partial and in-frame only. The repertoire has around 140,000 clones, around 90% of them found once; the top ten carry roughly 1.8%. The chain joins TRBV3-1 (or the pseudogene TRBV3-2) to TRBJ1-5; the D is unclear. The starting material was peripheral blood, obtained on day 0 of AZD1222 vaccination. The clonotype originates from an adult in good health. The CDR3 sequence is CASSQERDQPQHF. CDR3 nucleotides: TGTGCCAGCAGCCAAGAGCGGGATCAGCCCCAGCATTTT.